This is a list of T cell receptor beta chains from one sample in a study of tumor-infiltrating lymphocytes in primary liver carcinoma. MiXCR, applied by TCRdb to the multiplex PCR reads, yields one record per CDR3 protein. The repertoire has about 130,000 distinct CDR3 sequences, around 64% of them found once; the top ten carry about 8%. Source material: liver tumor tissue from sampling region 3. Receptors originate from a woman aged 55-69 years with primary liver carcinoma and hepatitis B virus infection. Both conserved end residues are part of each CDR3. Each record gives: CDR3 protein, CDR3 DNA, J gene, clone size, V gene, D gene. A D gene is named only where the DNA matches it firmly. Where a row states a size, it is once, few, many or the class of an expanded clone; other rows omit it.

CDR3 protein: CASSPGGAGRIYEQYF; CDR3 DNA: TGTGCCAGCAGCCCTGGGGGGGCAGGGCGCATCTACGAGCAGTACTTC; J gene: TRBJ2-7; clone size: few; V gene: TRBV7-9; D gene: .
CDR3 protein: CASTEELLLGGEGTQYF; CDR3 DNA: TGTGCCAGTACAGAGGAGCTTTTACTAGGGGGAGAGGGGACCCAGTACTTC; J gene: TRBJ2-5; clone size: once; V gene: TRBV6-1; D gene: .
CDR3 protein: CASSFHIGTEAFF; CDR3 DNA: TGTGCCAGTAGCTTTCATATTGGGACTGAAGCTTTCTTT; J gene: TRBJ1-1; clone size: .; V gene: TRBV11-2; D gene: .
CDR3 protein: CASSWTSGQEIQYF; CDR3 DNA: TGTGCCAGCAGCTGGACTAGCGGGCAAGAGATCCAATACTTC; J gene: TRBJ2-5; clone size: once; V gene: TRBV11-2; D gene: TRBD2
CDR3 protein: CASSPRLAAAADTQYF; CDR3 DNA: TGTGCCAGCTCACCCCGACTAGCGGCGGCGGCAGATACGCAGTATTTT; J gene: TRBJ2-3; clone size: few; V gene: TRBV18; D gene: TRBD2
CDR3 protein: CASKRELDTGELFF; CDR3 DNA: TGTGCCAGCAAGCGGGAGTTGGACACCGGGGAGCTGTTTTTT; J gene: TRBJ2-2; clone size: many; V gene: TRBV5-4; D gene: TRBD2
CDR3 protein: CASSALGLNLSYEQYF; CDR3 DNA: TGTGCCAGTAGTGCCCTGGGACTGAACCTCTCCTACGAGCAGTACTTC; J gene: TRBJ2-7; clone size: .; V gene: TRBV19; D gene: .
CDR3 protein: CASNLVPEDYGYTF; CDR3 DNA: TGCGCCAGCAACTTGGTGCCCGAGGATTATGGCTACACCTTC; J gene: TRBJ1-2; clone size: .; V gene: TRBV5-1; D gene: .
CDR3 protein: CASSGPADGSYGYTF; CDR3 DNA: TGTGCCAGCAGTGGCCCTGCCGACGGAAGCTATGGCTACACCTTC; J gene: TRBJ1-2; clone size: many; V gene: TRBV6-1; D gene: .
CDR3 protein: CASRGALGTGELLF; CDR3 DNA: TGTGCCAGCAGGGGGGCATTGGGGACCGGGGAGCTTCTTTTT; J gene: TRBJ2-2; clone size: .; V gene: TRBV28; D gene: .
CDR3 protein: CASSLGLADTGELFF; CDR3 DNA: TGTGCCAGCAGCTTGGGACTAGCGGACACCGGGGAGCTGTTTTTT; J gene: TRBJ2-2; clone size: few; V gene: TRBV5-4; D gene: TRBD2